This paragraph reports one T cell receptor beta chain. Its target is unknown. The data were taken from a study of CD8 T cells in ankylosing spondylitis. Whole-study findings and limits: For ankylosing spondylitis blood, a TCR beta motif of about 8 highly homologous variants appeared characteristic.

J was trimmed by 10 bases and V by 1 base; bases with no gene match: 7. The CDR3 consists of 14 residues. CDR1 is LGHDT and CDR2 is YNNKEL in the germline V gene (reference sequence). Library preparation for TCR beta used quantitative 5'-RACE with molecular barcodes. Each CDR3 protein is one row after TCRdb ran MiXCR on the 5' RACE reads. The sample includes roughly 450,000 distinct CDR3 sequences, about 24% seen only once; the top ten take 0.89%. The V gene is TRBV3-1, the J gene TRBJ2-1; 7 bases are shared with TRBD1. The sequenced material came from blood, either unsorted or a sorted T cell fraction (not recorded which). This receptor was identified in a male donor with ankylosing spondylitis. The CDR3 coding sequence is TGTGCCAGCAGCCAAGCGGCCTGGGGACAGGAGCAGTTCTTC. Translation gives CASSQAAWGQEQFF.